Each of the 15 T cell receptor beta chains below was sequenced from the same sample in a study of blood T cell repertoires in COVID-19 (TCRdb year 2020). Receptor libraries were prepared by the immunoSEQ multiplex PCR assay. The clones in this table, taken by TCRdb from immuneACCESS, are in-frame only. Not every clone is retained; where verified, under half of the shortfall comes from an unresolved V gene, and the cause of the rest is unknown. For this sample there are fewer than 45,000 clones; roughly nine tenths appear just once. Around a sixth of the sample lies in the top ten. The source material was peripheral blood. All receptors derive from a woman between 25 and 40 years old in a cohort sampled during active COVID-19.

V gene TRBV7-9 combines with J gene TRBJ1-2; 10 bases agree with TRBD1. V gave up 2 bases and J gave up 4 bases; unmatched junction bases: 4. Germline CDR1 is SEHNR and CDR2 is FQNEAQ (reference sequence). This CDR3 region has 15 residues. The CDR3 sequence: CASSLSTGGPYGYTF. The CDR3 nucleotides are TGTGCCAGCAGCTTATCGACAGGGGGCCCCTATGGCTACACCTTC.

CDR3 coding DNA: TGTGCCTGGAGTGTCAGGGGGTCCGGGGGCTACACCTTC. Translating it yields CAWSVRGSGGYTF. V and J are TRBV30 and TRBJ1-2; 7 nucleotides match TRBD1. Unmatched junction bases numbered 6, after V lost 0 bases and J lost 8 bases. Germline V gene data show CDR1 as GTSNPN and CDR2 as SVGIG (reference sequence). The CDR3 consists of 13 residues.

The chain is built from TRBV5-4 and TRBJ2-5; 8 positions agree with TRBD2. The germline V gene has CDR1 SGHNT and CDR2 YYREEE (reference sequence). The CDR3 covers 14 residues. With 9 bases clipped from V and 5 bases from J, the junction kept 12 bases outside the gene matches. This CDR3 reads CATFEPGLGETQYF. The CDR3 DNA reads as TGTGCCACCTTTGAGCCGGGACTAGGGGAGACCCAGTACTTC.

The V call is TRBV19, the J call TRBJ1-1; tentatively, D is TRBD1 (6 bases). Germline V gives CDR1 LNHDA, CDR2 SQIVND (reference sequence). V was shortened by 3 bases and J by 0 bases, with 14 bases between the two germline ends. The CDR3 length is 16 residues. DNA for the CDR3: TGTGCCAGTAGTATTGCGGGGGGCTCCATGAACACTGAAGCTTTCTTT. Its protein is CASSIAGGSMNTEAFF.

CDR3 loop: CASSWTSGRLNEQFF. CDR3 DNA: TGCGCCAGCAGCTGGACTAGCGGCCGACTCAATGAGCAGTTCTTC. The chain couples TRBV5-1 to TRBJ2-1; 10 bases are shared with TRBD2. Germline lookup yields CDR1 SGHRS and CDR2 YFSETQ. The CDR3 covers 15 residues. V was pared by 3 bases and J by 6 bases, with 6 bases of the junction left unmatched. The variable domain in full, with the rest retrieved from reference TRBV5-1 and TRBJ2-1, is KAGVTQTPRYLIKTRGQQVTLSCSPISGHRSVSWYQQTPGQGLQFLFEYFSETQRNKGNFPGRFSGRQFSNSRSEMNVSTLELGDSALYLCASSWTSGRLNEQFFGPGTRLTVL.

The V and J genes are TRBV6-1 and TRBJ2-2; no reliable D call. Trimming pared 2 bases from V and 3 bases from J, leaving 10 bases between. The CDR3 loop spans 15 amino acids. In germline, CDR1 is MNHNS, CDR2 SASEGT. The CDR3 region has the DNA TGTGCCAGCAGTGAAACTTACGATTACACCGGGGAGCTGTTTTTT. Its protein product is CASSETYDYTGELFF.

The chain joins TRBV28 to TRBJ2-5, with 8 bases aligning to TRBD1. After removal of 6 bases from V and 4 bases from J, the junction contained 4 bases not matched to a gene. From germline, CDR1 is MDHEN and CDR2 SYDVKM. The CDR3 runs to 13 residues. The CDR3 bases are TGTGCCAGCAGCCCAGGGGGCGGAGAGACCCAGTACTTC. It codes for CASSPGGGETQYF.

The gene calls are TRBV15 and TRBJ2-1; D is unresolved. There are 13 residues in the CDR3. The V gene lost 0 bases and the J gene lost 12 bases, with 12 bases spanning the gap. Germline lookup yields CDR1 LNHNV and CDR2 YYDKDF (reference sequence). The CDR3: CATSRDLVEAQFF. The CDR3, as DNA: TGTGCCACCAGCAGAGATCTAGTTGAGGCGCAGTTCTTC.

The CDR3 DNA reads as TGTGCCAGTAGTATCAAGGCGTGGGGGGAGCGGCCCCAGCATTTT. This translates into CASSIKAWGERPQHF. The V and J genes are TRBV19 and TRBJ1-5; TRBD1 is a possible D gene (5 bases). Per the germline V gene, CDR1 is LNHDA and CDR2 is SQIVND (reference sequence). Deletions cut 3 bases from V and 9 bases from J, with 18 bases between. This CDR3 is 15 amino acids long.

The chain joins TRBV24-1 to TRBJ2-1, with D perhaps TRBD2 (5 bases). The germline V gene encodes CDR1 KGHDR and CDR2 SFDVKD. V dropped 3 bases and J dropped 0 bases, with 14 bases sitting between them. The CDR3 covers 17 residues. CDR3 sequence reads: CATSDPARGYSYNEQFF. The CDR3, as DNA: TGTGCCACCAGTGATCCCGCTCGCGGGTACTCCTACAATGAGCAGTTCTTC.

This chain joins TRBV5-4 and TRBJ1-4; a weak D match, TRBD1 (5 bases). The V and J ends lost 4 bases and 8 bases respectively, with 21 bases between them. Germline V gives CDR1 SGHNT, CDR2 YYREEE (reference sequence). The CDR3 is 16 amino acids. The CDR3 reads CASSPGRQGFSEKLFF. The CDR3 DNA sequence: TGTGCCAGCAGCCCCGGGCGGCAGGGTTTTTCGGAAAAACTGTTTTTT. Full variable domain (remainder filled in from reference TRBV5-4 and TRBJ1-4): ETGVTQSPTHLIKTRGQQVTLRCSSQSGHNTVSWYQQALGQGPQFIFQYYREEENGRGNFPPRFSGLQFPNYSSELNVNALELDDSALYLCASSPGRQGFSEKLFFGSGTQLSVL.

The rearrangement links TRBV5-1 to TRBJ2-3; no clear D. This CDR3 spans 15 amino acids. Trimming removed 4 bases from V and 0 bases from J, with 12 bases in between. Looked up from germline, CDR1 is SGHRS and CDR2 is YFSETQ. The CDR3 coding sequence is TGCGCCAGCAGCATCTTTCCACTGAGCACAGATACGCAGTATTTT. As protein: CASSIFPLSTDTQYF.

This clone has more than one count but fewer than ten. The V call is TRBV5-1, the J call TRBJ1-2, with TRBD1 as a possible D gene (6 bases). Per the germline V gene, CDR1 is SGHRS and CDR2 is YFSETQ. This CDR3 is built from 16 residues. V lost 0 bases, J lost 4 bases, and 16 bases lay in between. This CDR3 is CASSLDVSGAIYGYTF. The CDR3 DNA follows: TGCGCCAGCAGCTTGGACGTGTCAGGGGCTATCTATGGCTACACCTTC.

The chain carries TRBV18 and TRBJ2-2; 7 nucleotides agree with TRBD1. The V segment lost 0 bases and the J segment 1 base; nucleotides outside the gene matches: 2. Germline-derived CDR1 and CDR2 are KGHSH and LQKENI. CDR3 size: 16 residues. The CDR3 DNA reads as TGTGCCAGCTCACCACCGGGACAGAGGAACACCGGGGAGCTGTTTTTT. Its protein is CASSPPGQRNTGELFF.

Only one count was recorded for this clone. The rearrangement links TRBV19 to TRBJ1-1; D unresolved. Between the trimmed V and J ends, which lost 4 bases and 0 bases, there was a span of 3 bases. CDR3 length equals 12 residues. The germline V gene encodes CDR1 LNHDA and CDR2 SQIVND (reference sequence). The CDR3 sequence: CASSTLNTEAFF. The CDR3 DNA reads as TGTGCCAGTAGTACCTTGAACACTGAAGCTTTCTTT.